This T cell receptor (beta chain) was retrieved from a study of CD8 T cells in ankylosing spondylitis. TCRdb passed the 5' RACE reads through MiXCR, listing each CDR3 protein once. The sample lists roughly 230,000 distinct CDR3 sequences, 8% to 10% occurring once. There are many counts of this clonotype. This TCR was recovered from a female donor with ankylosing spondylitis or in good health (not recorded which). Sequencing used blood, either unsorted or a sorted T cell fraction (not recorded which).

CDR3 amino acids: CASSWGQENQPQHF. The CDR3 bases are TGTGCCAGCAGTTGGGGACAGGAAAATCAGCCCCAGCATTTT. The chain recombines TRBV27 with TRBJ1-5; 8 positions agree with TRBD1. The CDR3 is 14 residues long. Germline loops: CDR1 MNHEY, CDR2 SMNVEV (reference sequence). The ends lost 4 bases at V and 4 bases at J; junction bases unmatched: 3.